This TCR beta chain was sequenced in a study of T cells after yellow fever vaccination. Study-level results: A small proportion of clonotypes was detected in both the CD4 and CD8 compartments. Though weaker, the secondary response peaked faster, on day 5 versus 15.

Template switching by 5'RACE produced TCR cDNA, adding a universal primer site and UMIs. Using its own MiXCR run on the 5' RACE reads, TCRdb lists one record per CDR3 protein. The data hold tens of thousands of distinct CDR3 sequences, with around 7.9% observed a single time. Deletions cut 0 bases from V and 4 bases from J, with 10 bases between. The CDR3 is made up of 14 amino acids. Germline CDR1 and CDR2: SGHRS and YFSETQ. In this sample, this clonotype turned up many times. The antigen remains undetermined. This rearrangement joins TRBV5-1 to TRBJ1-2; D not resolved. The receptor comes from a man younger than 35 who received the YFV17D yellow fever vaccine. Sample: CD8+ T cells sorted from PBMCs, taken less than 11 days after the first yellow fever vaccination. The DNA for the CDR3 is TGCGCCAGCAGCTTGGGGGCGGAATCCTATGGCTACACCTTC. This encodes CASSLGAESYGYTF.